These 12 T cell receptor beta chains were sequenced from one sample in a study of long-term antiretroviral therapy in people with HIV. The immunoSEQ assay was v3.0, run at survey level. TCRdb keeps only in-frame clones here, not all; method: immunoSEQ multiplex PCR. This sample has tens of thousands of clones, with 65% to 90% found just once. The material was unsorted PBMCs, obtained 1.5 years after starting antiretroviral therapy. These receptors all stem from a man aged 18-30 years with HIV.

V is TRBV6-5 and J is TRBJ2-2; tentatively, D is TRBD1 or TRBD2 (5 bases each). Germline CDR1 MNHEY, CDR2 SVGAGI. This CDR3 contains 13 residues. V was shortened by 5 bases and J by 5 bases, with 9 bases between the two germline ends. CDR3 bases: TGTGCCAGCAGTCCCTGGGGGACCGGGGAGCTGTTTTTT. Its translation: CASSPWGTGELFF.

V gene TRBV5-6 combines with J gene TRBJ1-1, with TRBD1 matching over 8 bases. V dropped 9 bases and J dropped 5; count of bases not matched to a gene: 9. Germline CDR1 SGHDT, CDR2 YYEEEE. CDR3 length: 13 residues. CDR3 nucleotides: TGTGCCACCTCGACAGGGGTTGGGACTGAAGCTTTCTTT. Translated, it gives CATSTGVGTEAFF.

The chain is built from TRBV28 and TRBJ2-7, with 9 bases aligning to TRBD2. The V gene end was trimmed by 3 bases and the J gene end by 4 bases; junction bases not matched to a gene: 7. CDR1 MDHEN and CDR2 SYDVKM come from the germline V gene. The CDR3 has 15 amino acids. The CDR3: CASSLRSSGKYEQYF. The CDR3 DNA follows: TGTGCCAGCAGTTTGAGGTCTAGCGGGAAATACGAGCAGTACTTC.

The gene calls are TRBV11-2 and TRBJ2-7; D uncertain. The length of the CDR3 is 12 residues. V lost 1 base and J lost 4, with 5 bases in between. Germline V gives CDR1 SGHAT, CDR2 FQNNGV. Written as DNA, the CDR3 is TGTGCCAGCAGCTTAGGGTCATACGAGCAGTACTTC. Residues: CASSLGSYEQYF.

The CDR3 sequence is CATSRDRGPSYEQYF. The DNA for the CDR3 is TGTGCCACCAGCAGAGATCGGGGTCCTTCCTACGAGCAGTACTTC. The rearrangement uses TRBV15 and TRBJ2-7; possibly TRBD2 for D (5 bases). CDR1 is LNHNV and CDR2 is YYDKDF in the germline V gene (reference sequence). There are 15 residues in the CDR3. Between the trimmed V and J ends, which lost 0 bases and 1 base, there was a span of 10 bases.

This chain joins TRBV18 and TRBJ2-1; 8 bases align to TRBD2. Looked up from germline, CDR1 is KGHSH and CDR2 is LQKENI. The CDR3 contains 15 residues. With V trimmed by 4 bases and J by 7 bases, 9 bases remained unmatched. This CDR3 is CASSLGSGNENEQFF. The CDR3 coding sequence is TGTGCCAGCTCACTGGGTAGCGGGAATGAGAATGAGCAGTTCTTC.

As DNA, the CDR3 is TGTGCCAGCAGCTTAGACGGGACTAACGATGGACGGTCCTACGAGCAGTACTTC. This encodes CASSLDGTNDGRSYEQYF. The chain joins TRBV7-2 to TRBJ2-7; 7 nucleotides match TRBD2. CDR1 is SGHTA, CDR2 FQGNSA, per germline. The trim removed 1 base at V and 1 base at J, leaving 13 bases unmatched. There are 18 residues in the CDR3.

V and J are TRBV28 and TRBJ1-2; D remains unclear. Germline CDR1 reads MDHEN; CDR2 reads SYDVKM. There are 14 residues in the CDR3. Trimming took 3 bases from V and 2 from J, leaving 10 bases between them. For the CDR3, the DNA is TGTGCCAGCAGTTTCTTGACCTGGAACTATGGCTACACCTTC. This gives the protein CASSFLTWNYGYTF.

V gene TRBV18 combines with J gene TRBJ2-3; 10 positions agree with TRBD1. J lost 2 bases, V lost 3 bases, and 20 bases had no gene match. This CDR3 is 21 amino acids long. The germline CDR1 and CDR2 sequences are KGHSH and LQKENI. CDR3 loop: CASSPTRHLSPGQGNTDTQYF. The DNA of the CDR3 is TGTGCCAGCTCACCGACCCGCCACTTATCCCCGGGACAGGGGAACACAGATACGCAGTATTTT.

The genes are TRBV5-1 and TRBJ2-7, with 8 bases identical to TRBD1. Germline trimming cut 0 bases from V and 6 bases from J; bases unmatched to any gene: 5. The CDR3 length is 14 residues. Germline loops: CDR1 SGHRS, CDR2 YFSETQ. CDR3 DNA sequence: TGCGCCAGCAGCTTGGTTCAGGGGGCACTCGAGCAGTACTTC. Amino acids: CASSLVQGALEQYF.

This clone was observed a few times. The chain employs TRBV19 and TRBJ2-3, with 8 positions matching TRBD2. The length of the CDR3 is 15 residues. Looked up from germline, CDR1 is LNHDA and CDR2 is SQIVND (reference sequence). Losses at the gene ends were 3 bases for V and 5 bases for J; bases not matched to a gene: 7. Here the CDR3 reads CASSIGREGLDTQYF. CDR3 nucleotide sequence: TGTGCCAGTAGTATTGGACGGGAGGGTTTAGATACGCAGTATTTT.

The chain employs TRBV21-1 and TRBJ2-7; the table's TRBD2 call for D was not verified on the DNA. TRBV21-1 is termed a pseudogene. This CDR3 comprises 14 residues. The CDR3 coding sequence is TGTGCCAGCAGCAAAGCCATTAGCGCCTACGAGCAGTACTTC. Its protein is CASSKAISAYEQYF.